This T cell receptor beta chain was captured in a study of cytomegalovirus exposure and HLA in healthy donors. Amplification used 60 Vbeta primers and 13 Jbeta primers. Measured with immunoSEQ multiplex PCR; TCRdb has only the in-frame clones, and not every one. The table includes roughly 150,000 clones, around 78% detected once. The CDR3 loop spans 14 amino acids. V gave up 3 bases and J gave up 3 bases, with 6 bases separating them. Per germline, CDR1 MGHRA and CDR2 YSYEKL. This receptor was taken from a man aged 35-49 years in good health and CMV-seronegative. Sequenced: PBMCs. The rearrangement links TRBV4-1 to TRBJ2-6; D is unresolved. The CDR3 DNA is TGCGCCAGCAGCCAGAGTTATGGGGCCAACGTCCTGACTTTC. It translates to CASSQSYGANVLTF.